Shown below are 7 T cell receptor beta chains from a single sample sequenced in a study of vaccination and CD4 T cells after COVID-19. Noted treatment: roughly 10-day PBMC culture with coronavirus spike peptide pools or control peptides (ViraFEST assay). No antigen is known for these receptors. CD4+ T cells that had been cultured provided DNA sequenced with the Oncomine TCR Beta short-read assay. Each CDR3 protein is one row after TCRdb ran MiXCR on the PCR reads. This sample has fewer than 25,000 distinct CDR3 sequences, with roughly 49% found just once. Input material: CD4+ T cells from blood, cultured in vitro. The receptor set was obtained from a human donor who had recovered from COVID-19.

Only a few counts were recorded for this clonotype. The CDR3 sequence is CASRPQVTNTEAFF. Written as DNA, the CDR3 is TGTGCCAGCAGGCCACAGGTTACGAACACTGAAGCTTTCTTT. The chain uses TRBV7-2 and TRBJ1-1, with a weak D call TRBD1 (5 bases). There are 14 residues in the CDR3. V was shortened by 6 bases and J by 1 base, with 12 bases between the two germline ends. The germline V gene has CDR1 SGHTA and CDR2 FQGNSA.

The rearrangement links TRBV20-1 to TRBJ2-2, with D maybe TRBD1 (7 bases). The V end was cut by 6 bases, the J end by 1 base, with 15 bases between. The V gene's germline CDR1 is DFQATT and CDR2 SNEGSKA (reference sequence). The CDR3 runs to 15 residues. This CDR3 is CSAWGDSENTGELFF. CDR3 nucleotides: TGCAGTGCCTGGGGGGACAGCGAGAACACCGGGGAGCTGTTTTTT.

The chain has TRBV5-6 and TRBJ1-2; D gene unclear. The CDR3 is made up of 14 amino acids. Germline assignment: CDR1 SGHDT and CDR2 YYEEEE. The V end was cut by 1 base, the J end by 2 bases, with 9 bases between. The CDR3 DNA follows: TGTGCCAGCAGCTTGTCCCAAACCAACTATGGCTACACCTTC. Translating gives CASSLSQTNYGYTF.

This chain connects TRBV7-2 to TRBJ2-1; D is perhaps TRBD1 or TRBD2 (5 bases each). Germline V gene lookup returns CDR1 SGHTA and CDR2 FQGNSA. The CDR3 loop spans 16 amino acids. The ends were cut back, 5 bases at V and 0 bases at J, with 14 bases in the middle. CDR3 residues: CASSRDRASSYNEQFF. The CDR3 bases are TGTGCCAGCAGCCGGGACCGGGCCAGCTCCTACAATGAGCAGTTCTTC.

The CDR3 bases are TGTGCCAGTAGTATAACAGGGGCTGGCCAGCCCCAGCATTTT. Translated, it gives CASSITGAGQPQHF. The gene calls are TRBV19 and TRBJ1-5, with 7 bases matching TRBD1. V lost 2 bases, J lost 7 bases, and 5 bases stayed unmatched. The germline CDR1 and CDR2 sequences are LNHDA and SQIVND (reference sequence). The CDR3 is 14 residues long.

This clonotype was recorded a few times. The chain combines TRBV6-5 with TRBJ1-2; weak D call: TRBD1 (5 bases). CDR1 is MNHEY and CDR2 is SVGAGI in the germline V gene. The CDR3 has 14 amino acids. Trimming stripped 0 bases from V and 4 bases from J, with 9 bases between. The CDR3 here is CASSYSGGIYGYTF. Written as DNA, the CDR3 is TGTGCCAGCAGTTACTCGGGGGGAATCTATGGCTACACCTTC.

This clonotype was observed a few times. V usage is TRBV7-2 and J usage is TRBJ1-6; D unresolved. The CDR3 has 14 residues. V shed 1 base and J shed 14 bases, with 15 bases lying between them. CDR1 is SGHTA, CDR2 FQGNSA, per germline. The CDR3 protein is CASSLGSAVKTLHF. CDR3 in DNA: TGTGCCAGCAGCTTAGGGTCCGCGGTGAAGACCCTCCACTTT.